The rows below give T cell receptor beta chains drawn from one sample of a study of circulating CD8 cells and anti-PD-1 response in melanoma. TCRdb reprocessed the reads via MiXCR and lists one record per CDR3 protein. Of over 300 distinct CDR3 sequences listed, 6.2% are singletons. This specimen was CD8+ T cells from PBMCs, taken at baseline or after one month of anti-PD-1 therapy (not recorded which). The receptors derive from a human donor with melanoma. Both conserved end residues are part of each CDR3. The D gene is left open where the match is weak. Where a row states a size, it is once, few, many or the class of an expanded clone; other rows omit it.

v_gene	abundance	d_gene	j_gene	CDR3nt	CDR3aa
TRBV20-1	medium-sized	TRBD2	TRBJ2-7	TGCAGTGCTAGAGATAGCGGGAGAGCAACCGACTCCTACGAGCAGTACTTC	CSARDSGRATDSYEQYF
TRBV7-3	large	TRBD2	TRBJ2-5	TGTGCCAGCAGCTTAAAACTAGCGGGAGGATTAGAGACCCAGTACTTC	CASSLKLAGGLETQYF
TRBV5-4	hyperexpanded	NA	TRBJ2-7	TGTGCCAGCAGCTTGGTGGGGAAACCACCCTACGAGCAGTACTTC	CASSLVGKPPYEQYF
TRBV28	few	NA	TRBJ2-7	TGTGCCAGCAGTTTACCAGCGGACATACTGAACGAGCAGTACTTC	CASSLPADILNEQYF
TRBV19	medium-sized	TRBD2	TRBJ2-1	TGTGCCAGTAGTTGGGGGGGGTCCTACAATGAGCAGTTCTTC	CASSWGGSYNEQFF
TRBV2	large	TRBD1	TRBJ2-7	TGTGCCAGCAGTTCGGGACAGGGGTACCACGAGCAGTACTTC	CASSSGQGYHEQYF
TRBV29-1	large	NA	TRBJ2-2	TGCAGCGTTGAGTTCCTCAGGGTCGGGGAGCTGTTTTTT	CSVEFLRVGELFF
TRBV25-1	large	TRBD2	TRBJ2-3	TGTGCCGCCTCTAGCGGGGGTAAAGATACGCAGTATTTT	CAASSGGKDTQYF
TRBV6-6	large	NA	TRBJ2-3	TGTGCCAGCAGCCTGGGGGCGCGGGATACGCAGTATTTT	CASSLGARDTQYF
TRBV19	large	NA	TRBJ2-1	TGTGCCAGTAGTATTTCGGGACCCCCTCGTACGGACGAGCAGTTCTTC	CASSISGPPRTDEQFF
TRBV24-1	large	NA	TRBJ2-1	TGTGCCACCAGTGACACAGGGTGGGAGCAGTTCTTC	CATSDTGWEQFF
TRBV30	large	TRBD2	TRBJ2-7	TGTGCCTGGGGATATGGATTAGCGGGACTCTCCTACGAGCAGTACTTC	CAWGYGLAGLSYEQYF
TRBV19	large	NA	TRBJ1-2	TGTGCCAGTAGTCCTGGACAGCTTCAGTCCGGCTATGGCTACACCTTC	CASSPGQLQSGYGYTF
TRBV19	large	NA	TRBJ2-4	TGTGCCAGTAGTATAGGTACAGCCAAAAACATTCAGTACTTC	CASSIGTAKNIQYF
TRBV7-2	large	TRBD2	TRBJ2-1	TGTGCCAGCAGCCGCAGGACTAGCGGGTCGGGGAGTGAGCAGTTCTTC	CASSRRTSGSGSEQFF
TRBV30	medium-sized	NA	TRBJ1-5	TGTGCCTGGAGGACAGCCCGGGATCAGCCCCAGCATTTT	CAWRTARDQPQHF
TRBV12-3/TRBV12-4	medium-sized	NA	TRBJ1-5	TGTGCCAGCAGTTTTAGCAATCTTTGGGGGCCCCAGCATTTT	CASSFSNLWGPQHF
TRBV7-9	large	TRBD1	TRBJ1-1	TGTGCCAGCAGCTCTAACAGGGGGGGTAACACTGAAGCTTTCTTT	CASSSNRGGNTEAFF
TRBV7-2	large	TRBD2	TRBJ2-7	TGTGCCAGCAGCTTACATTCCCTAGCGGGGAACTACGAGCAGTACTTC	CASSLHSLAGNYEQYF
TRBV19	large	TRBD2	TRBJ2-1	TGTGCCAGTACACGACTAGCGGGCCCCTACAATGAGCAGTTCTTC	CASTRLAGPYNEQFF
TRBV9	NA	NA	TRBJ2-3	TGTGCCAGCAGCGTAGTGACAGATACGCAGTATTTT	CASSVVTDTQYF
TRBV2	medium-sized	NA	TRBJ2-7	TGTGCCAGCAGTGTAGGAGGACGGCTCTACGAGCAGTACTTC	CASSVGGRLYEQYF
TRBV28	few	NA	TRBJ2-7	TGTGCCAGCAGCCCCCCCCGCGGACCTAGATACGAGCAGTACTTC	CASSPPRGPRYEQYF
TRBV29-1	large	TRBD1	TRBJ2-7	TGCAGCGTTGAAACGGGACAGGAGTCCTACGAGCAGTACTTC	CSVETGQESYEQYF
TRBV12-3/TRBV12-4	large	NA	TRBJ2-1	TGTGCCAGCACCCCGGGACTGCCAAGCTCCTACAATGAGCAGTTCTTC	CASTPGLPSSYNEQFF
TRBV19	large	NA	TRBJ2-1	TGTGCCAGTAGTATAGGCGCGGGGAGCTCCTACAATGAGCAGTTCTTC	CASSIGAGSSYNEQFF
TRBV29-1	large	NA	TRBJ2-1	TGCAGCGTCGGAGGCTGGGATTCCTACAATGAGCAGTTCTTC	CSVGGWDSYNEQFF
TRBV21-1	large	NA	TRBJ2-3	TGTGCCAGCAGCAAAGTGTTCCTGGGGGCAGATACGCAGTATTTT	CASSKVFLGADTQYF
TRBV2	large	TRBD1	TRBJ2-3	TGTGCCAGCAGCGATGGGACAGGGGTGGATACGCAGTATTTT	CASSDGTGVDTQYF
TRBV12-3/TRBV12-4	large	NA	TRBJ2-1	TGTGCCAGCAGAACATCCGGGGCGAACAATGAGCAGTTCTTC	CASRTSGANNEQFF
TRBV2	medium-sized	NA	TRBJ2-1	TGTGCCAGCAGTGAAGAGGGACTCGGGAGAAATGAGCAGTTCTTC	CASSEEGLGRNEQFF
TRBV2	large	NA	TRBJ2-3	TGTGCCAGCCAAGGACAGAGCACAGATACGCAGTATTTT	CASQGQSTDTQYF
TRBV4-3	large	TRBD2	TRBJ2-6	TGCGCCAGCAGCCAGCGGGAGGAATACTCTGGGGCCAACGTCCTGACTTTC	CASSQREEYSGANVLTF
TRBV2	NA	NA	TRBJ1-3	TGTGCCACGACAGAAGACCTCTCTGGAAACACCATATATTTT	CATTEDLSGNTIYF
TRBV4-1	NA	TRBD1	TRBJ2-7	TGCGCCAGCAGCCAGGCCGGGACAGGGACCTACGAGCAGTACTTC	CASSQAGTGTYEQYF
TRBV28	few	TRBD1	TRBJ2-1	TGTGCCAGCAGTCCCCGGACAGGGGTCGCCTACAATGAGCAGTTCTTC	CASSPRTGVAYNEQFF
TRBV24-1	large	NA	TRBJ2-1	TGTGCCACCAGTGATGACAGGATAAATGAGCAGTTCTTC	CATSDDRINEQFF
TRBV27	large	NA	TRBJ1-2	TGTGCCAGCAGTTTGTCTCGGGGTGGGTTAAATGGCTACACCTTC	CASSLSRGGLNGYTF
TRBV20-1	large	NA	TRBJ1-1	TGCAGTGCTAGAGGGCAGGGACACACTGAAGCTTTCTTT	CSARGQGHTEAFF